The TCR beta chain under discussion was sequenced for a study of blood T cell repertoires in COVID-19. This CDR3 has 14 residues. CDR1 and CDR2 from the germline V gene are MNHEY and SVGAGI. The ends were cut back, 2 bases at V and 6 bases at J, with 13 bases in the middle. Measured with immunoSEQ multiplex PCR; TCRdb has only the in-frame clones, and not every one. There are 88,000 or so clones in the sample; around 75% occur only once, and approximately 25% lies in the top ten. The origin of this receptor is a human donor in a cohort sampled during active COVID-19. V and J are TRBV6-5 and TRBJ1-2; D may be TRBD1 (5 bases). The sample comprised peripheral blood. Here the CDR3 reads CASSYEAGSDGYTF. CDR3 in DNA: TGTGCCAGCAGTTACGAGGCAGGGTCAGATGGCTACACCTTC.